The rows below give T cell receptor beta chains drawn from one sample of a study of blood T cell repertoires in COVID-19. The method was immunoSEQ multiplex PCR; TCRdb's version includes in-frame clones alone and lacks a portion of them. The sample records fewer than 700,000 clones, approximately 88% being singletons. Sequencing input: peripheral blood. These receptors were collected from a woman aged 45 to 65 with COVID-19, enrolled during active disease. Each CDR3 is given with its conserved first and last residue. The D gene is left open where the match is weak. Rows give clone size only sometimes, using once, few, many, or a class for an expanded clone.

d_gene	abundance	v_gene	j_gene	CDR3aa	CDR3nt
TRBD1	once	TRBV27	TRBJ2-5	CASSPTGLGYQETQYF	TGTGCCAGCAGTCCGACAGGGTTGGGGTACCAAGAGACCCAGTACTTC
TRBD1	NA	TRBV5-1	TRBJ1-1	CASSRGSGTVTEAFF	TGCGCCAGCAGCCGGGGGTCCGGGACAGTCACTGAAGCTTTCTTT
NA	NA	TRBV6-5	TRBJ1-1	CAIPPEGDTEAFF	TGTGCCATCCCGCCCGAGGGCGACACTGAAGCTTTCTTT
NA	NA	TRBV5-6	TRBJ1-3	CASSLPTGSGNTIYF	TGTGCCAGCAGCTTACCGACAGGTTCTGGAAACACCATATATTTT
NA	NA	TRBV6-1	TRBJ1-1	CASSEGGGWTEAFF	TGTGCCAGCAGTGAAGGAGGAGGGTGGACTGAAGCTTTCTTT
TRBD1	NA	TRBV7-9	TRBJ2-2	CASSPGTGNTGELFF	TGTGCCAGCAGTCCCGGGACAGGAAACACCGGGGAGCTGTTTTTT
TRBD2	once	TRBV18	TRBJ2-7	CASSPPSASGRYEQYF	TGTGCCAGCTCACCACCATCAGCTAGCGGGAGATACGAGCAGTACTTC
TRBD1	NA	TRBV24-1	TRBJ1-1	CATSDSIRQGEAFF	TGTGCCACCAGTGATTCCATACGACAGGGGGAAGCTTTCTTT
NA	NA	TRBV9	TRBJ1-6	CASSAGELNSPLHF	TGTGCCAGCAGCGCGGGGGAGCTAAATTCACCCCTCCACTTT
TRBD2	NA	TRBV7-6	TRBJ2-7	CASSSRPSGGSSSYEQYF	TGTGCCAGCAGCTCCCGTCCTTCGGGAGGTAGTAGCTCCTACGAGCAGTACTTC
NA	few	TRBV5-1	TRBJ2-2	CASRSGGELFF	TGCGCCAGCCGTTCGGGTGGGGAGCTGTTTTTT
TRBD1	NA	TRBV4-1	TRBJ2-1	CASSQFLGQVNEQFF	TGCGCCAGCAGCCAATTCCTGGGACAGGTCAATGAGCAGTTCTTC
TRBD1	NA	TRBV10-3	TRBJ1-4	CAISESTGATNEKLFF	TGTGCCATCAGTGAGTCGACAGGGGCAACTAATGAAAAACTGTTTTTT
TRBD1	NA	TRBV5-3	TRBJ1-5	CARSSQGENQPQHF	TGTGCCAGAAGCTCCCAGGGGGAGAATCAGCCCCAGCATTTT
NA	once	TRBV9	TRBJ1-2	CASSGGLYGYTF	TGTGCCAGCAGCGGAGGGCTCTATGGCTACACCTTC
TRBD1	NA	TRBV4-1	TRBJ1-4	CASSQAGGTNEKLFF	TGCGCCAGCAGCCAAGCAGGGGGGACTAATGAAAAACTGTTTTTT
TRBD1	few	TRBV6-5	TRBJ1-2	CASSPGTGYSNGYTF	TGTGCCAGCAGCCCCGGGACAGGGTATTCTAATGGCTACACCTTC
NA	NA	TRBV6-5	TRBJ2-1	CASSKYIRFF	TGTGCCAGCAGTAAGTACATTCGGTTCTTC
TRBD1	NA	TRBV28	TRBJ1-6	CASIRDRTNSPLHF	TGTGCCAGCATCCGGGACAGAACTAATTCACCCCTCCACTTT
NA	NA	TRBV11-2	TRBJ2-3	CASSLDRRGMDTQYF	TGTGCCAGCAGCTTAGATCGTAGGGGGATGGATACGCAGTATTTT
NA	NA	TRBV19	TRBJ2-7	CASSIRFGGTANSYEQYF	TGTGCCAGTAGTATTAGGTTTGGAGGGACCGCGAACTCCTACGAGCAGTACTTC
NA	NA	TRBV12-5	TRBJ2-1	CASGFRDTYNEQFF	TGTGCTAGTGGTTTCCGGGACACTTACAATGAGCAGTTCTTC
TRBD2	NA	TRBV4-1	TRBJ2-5	CASSRTGLAGGLETQYF	TGCGCCAGCAGCCGAACTGGACTAGCGGGGGGTTTGGAGACCCAGTACTTC
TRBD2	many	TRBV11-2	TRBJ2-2	CASSPTSGGGTGELFF	TGTGCCAGCAGCCCGACTAGCGGGGGAGGTACCGGGGAGCTGTTTTTT
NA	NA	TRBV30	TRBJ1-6	CAWRRTGNSPLHF	TGTGCCTGGAGACGAACGGGGAACTCACCCCTCCACTTT
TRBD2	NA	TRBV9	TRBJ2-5	CASSAGTRGNF	TGTGCCAGCAGCGCCGGGACTAGAGGGAACTTC
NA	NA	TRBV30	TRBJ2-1	CAWSVATEQFF	TGTGCCTGGAGTGTAGCCACTGAGCAGTTCTTC
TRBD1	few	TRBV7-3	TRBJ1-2	CASISRQGGCGYTF	TGTGCCAGCATCTCAAGACAGGGGGGTTGTGGCTACACCTTC
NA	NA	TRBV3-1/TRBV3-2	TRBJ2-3	CASSQVIPSGADTQYF	TGTGCCAGCAGCCAAGTAATACCAAGCGGCGCAGATACGCAGTATTTT
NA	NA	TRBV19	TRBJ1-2	CASSITGLAYGYTF	TGTGCCAGTAGTATAACAGGCCTGGCCTATGGCTACACCTTC
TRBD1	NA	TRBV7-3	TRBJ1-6	CASSLRDRGRRSPLHF	TGTGCCAGCAGCTTACGGGACAGGGGGCGCAGGTCACCCCTCCACTTT
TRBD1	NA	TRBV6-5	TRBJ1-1	CASIISGGLNTEAFF	TGTGCCAGCATTATCTCAGGGGGACTGAACACTGAAGCTTTCTTT
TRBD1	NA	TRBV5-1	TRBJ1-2	CASSLAGQVGDGYTF	TGCGCCAGCAGCTTAGCAGGACAGGTTGGAGATGGCTACACCTTC
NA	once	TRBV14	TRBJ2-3	CASSQRLLTDTQYF	TGTGCCAGCAGCCAGCGACTTCTCACAGATACGCAGTATTTT
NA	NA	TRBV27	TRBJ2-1	CASSYGDEQFF	TGTGCCAGCAGTTACGGGGATGAGCAGTTCTTC
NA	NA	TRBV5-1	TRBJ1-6	CASSLDSGLNSPLHF	TGCGCCAGCAGCTTGGACAGCGGTCTTAATTCACCCCTCCACTTT
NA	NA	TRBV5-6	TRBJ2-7	CASGATEQYF	TGTGCCAGTGGCGCGACTGAGCAGTACTTC
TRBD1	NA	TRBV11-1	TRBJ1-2	CASSSDRGNYGYTF	TGTGCCAGCAGCTCGGACAGGGGTAACTATGGCTACACCTTC
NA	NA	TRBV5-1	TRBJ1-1	CASSPQGPPTEAFF	TGCGCCAGCAGCCCCCAGGGGCCTCCCACTGAAGCTTTCTTT
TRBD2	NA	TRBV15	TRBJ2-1	CATSRFAGTSGTDEQFF	TGTGCCACCAGCAGATTCGCCGGGACTAGCGGGACCGATGAGCAGTTCTTC
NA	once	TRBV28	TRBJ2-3	CASSLQGGADTQYF	TGTGCCAGCAGTTTGCAGGGGGGCGCAGATACGCAGTATTTT
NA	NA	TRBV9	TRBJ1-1	CASSYGEEEAFF	TGTGCCAGCAGCTATGGAGAGGAGGAAGCTTTCTTT